This T cell receptor (beta chain) appears in the sequencing data of a study of T cells in narcolepsy. Here immunoSEQ multiplex PCR was the method, and the copy in TCRdb shows in-frame clones only, minus some. The profile shows 25,000 to 30,000 clones, about 80% of them singletons. This clone was observed once. Its specificity is not known. General study results and limits: Comparing one patient's CSF and blood CD4+ clonotypes highlighted HCRT- and TRIB2-specific autoreactive clonotypes. Reportedly, autoreactive clonotypes were serially detected in patients' blood but not controls'.

Germline V lookup: CDR1 PRHDT, CDR2 FYEKMQ (reference sequence). V trimming: 3 bases; J trimming: 4 bases; junction bases outside the gene matches: 6. CDR3 length equals 15 residues. The rearrangement joins TRBV13 to TRBJ2-7, with 10 bases matching TRBD2. Sequenced input: CD45RA- memory CD4+ T cells from PBMCs. The sequence came from a human donor with narcolepsy. The CDR3 DNA reads as TGTGCCAGCAGCTTTGGAAGCGGGGGGGTGTACGAGCAGTACTTC. Protein product: CASSFGSGGVYEQYF.